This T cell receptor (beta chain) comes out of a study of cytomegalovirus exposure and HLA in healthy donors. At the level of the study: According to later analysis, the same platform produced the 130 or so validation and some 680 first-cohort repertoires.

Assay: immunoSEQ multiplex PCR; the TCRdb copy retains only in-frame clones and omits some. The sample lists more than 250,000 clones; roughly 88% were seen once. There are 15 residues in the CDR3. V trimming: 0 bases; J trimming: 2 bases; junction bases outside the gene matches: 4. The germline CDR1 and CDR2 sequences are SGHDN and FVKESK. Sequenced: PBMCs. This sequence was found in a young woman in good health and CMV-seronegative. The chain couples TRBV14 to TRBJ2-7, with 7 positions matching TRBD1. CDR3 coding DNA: TGTGCCAGCAGCCAAGAAGGGGGCTCCACCTACGAGCAGTACTTC. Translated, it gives CASSQEGGSTYEQYF.